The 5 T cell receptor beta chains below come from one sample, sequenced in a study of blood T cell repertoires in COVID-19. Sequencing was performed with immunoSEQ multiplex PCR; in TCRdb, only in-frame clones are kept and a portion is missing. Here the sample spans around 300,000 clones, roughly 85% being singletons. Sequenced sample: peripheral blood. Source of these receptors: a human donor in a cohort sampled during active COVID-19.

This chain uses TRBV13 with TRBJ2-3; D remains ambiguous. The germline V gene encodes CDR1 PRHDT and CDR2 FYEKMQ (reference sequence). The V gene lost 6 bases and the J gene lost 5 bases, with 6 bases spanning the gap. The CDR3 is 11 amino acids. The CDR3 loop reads CASSVRDTQYF. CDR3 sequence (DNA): TGTGCCAGCAGTGTCCGAGATACGCAGTATTTT.

The CDR3 nucleotides are TGTGCCATCTCTTCCGAGCAGTACTTC. It codes for CAISSEQYF. This chain joins TRBV10-3 and TRBJ2-7; D ambiguous. V lost 8 bases, J lost 6 bases, and 5 bases lay in between. The CDR3 runs 9 residues. Germline assignment: CDR1 ENHRY and CDR2 SYGVKD.

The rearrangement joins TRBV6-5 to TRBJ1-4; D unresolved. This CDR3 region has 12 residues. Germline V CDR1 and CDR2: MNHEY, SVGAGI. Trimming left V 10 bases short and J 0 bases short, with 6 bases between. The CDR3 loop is CATRATNEKLFF. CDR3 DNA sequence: TGTGCCACGAGGGCAACTAATGAAAAACTGTTTTTT.

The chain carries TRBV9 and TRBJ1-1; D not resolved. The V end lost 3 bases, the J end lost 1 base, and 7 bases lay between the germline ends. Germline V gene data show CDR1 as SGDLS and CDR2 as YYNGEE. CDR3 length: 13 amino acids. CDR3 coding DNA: TGTGCCAGCAGCGGCGGGAAGAACACTGAAGCTTTCTTT. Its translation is CASSGGKNTEAFF.

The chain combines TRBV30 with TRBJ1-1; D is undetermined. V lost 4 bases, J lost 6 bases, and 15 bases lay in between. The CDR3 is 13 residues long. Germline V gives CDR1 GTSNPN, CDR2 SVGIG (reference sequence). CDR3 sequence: CAWNWGGLPEAFF. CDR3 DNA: TGTGCCTGGAACTGGGGAGGTCTCCCTGAAGCTTTCTTT.